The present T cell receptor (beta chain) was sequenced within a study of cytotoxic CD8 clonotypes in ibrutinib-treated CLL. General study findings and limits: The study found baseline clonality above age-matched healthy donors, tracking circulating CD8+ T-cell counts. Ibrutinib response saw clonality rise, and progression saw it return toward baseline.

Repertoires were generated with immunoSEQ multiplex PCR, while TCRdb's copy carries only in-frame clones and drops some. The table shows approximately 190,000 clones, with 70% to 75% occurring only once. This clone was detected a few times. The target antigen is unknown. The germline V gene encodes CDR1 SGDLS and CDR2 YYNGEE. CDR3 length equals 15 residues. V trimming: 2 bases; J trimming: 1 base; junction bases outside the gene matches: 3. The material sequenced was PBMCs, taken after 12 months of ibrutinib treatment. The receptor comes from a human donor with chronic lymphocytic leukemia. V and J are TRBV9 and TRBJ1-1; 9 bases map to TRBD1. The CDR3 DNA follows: TGTGCCAGCAGCGTCACAGGGGGCAGGAACACTGAAGCTTTCTTT. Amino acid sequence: CASSVTGGRNTEAFF.